Each of the 21 T cell receptor beta chains below was sequenced from the same sample in a study of Ad26.COV2.S vaccination and SARS-CoV-2 variants. Treatment specified: around 19 received Ad26.COV2.S at low or high dose, single or two shots; 5 received placebo; per-sample allocation not given. Day 63 after the first vaccine or placebo injection was the time point for sampling. Data came from immunoSEQ multiplex PCR; TCRdb stores just in-frame clones and leaves some out. The sample holds 300,000 to 350,000 clones, around 90% seen once. Source: peripheral blood, taken in a trial of Ad26.COV2.S vaccine versus placebo. The receptors were gathered from a person between 18 and 60 years old who received the Ad26.COV2.S COVID-19 vaccine or a placebo.

The chain has TRBV25-1 and TRBJ2-1; D unresolved. The CDR3 consists of 13 residues. Trimming pared 2 bases from V and 3 bases from J, leaving 5 bases between. Germline assignment: CDR1 MGHDK and CDR2 SYGVNS. The DNA of the CDR3 is TGTGCCAGCAGTGAAGACCTCTACAATGAGCAGTTCTTC. Translation: CASSEDLYNEQFF.

CDR3 amino acids: CASSLEVVSYSDTQYF. CDR3 sequence (DNA): TGTGCCAGCAGCTTAGAAGTCGTCAGCTACTCAGATACGCAGTATTTT. This rearrangement joins TRBV7-8 to TRBJ2-3; no reliable D call. V lost 1 base to trimming and J lost 4 bases, with 15 bases between them. Germline lookup yields CDR1 SGHVS and CDR2 FQNEAQ. The CDR3 is 16 amino acids. Full variable domain (remainder filled in from reference TRBV7-8 and TRBJ2-3): GAGVSQSPRYKVAKRGQDVALRCDPISGHVSLFWYQQALGQGPEFLTYFQNEAQLDKSGLPSDRFFAERPEGSVSTLKIQRTQQEDSAVYLCASSLEVVSYSDTQYFGPGTRLTVL.

V is TRBV6-5 and J is TRBJ1-2; 9 bases line up with TRBD1. Germline lookup yields CDR1 MNHEY and CDR2 SVGAGI. Unmatched junction bases numbered 4, after V lost 6 bases and J lost 2 bases. This CDR3 comprises 14 residues. CDR3 region: CASRWGQGNYGYTF. The CDR3 coding sequence is TGTGCCAGCAGGTGGGGACAGGGAAACTATGGCTACACCTTC.

V is TRBV29-1 and J is TRBJ1-2; no firm D call. Germline V gene data show CDR1 as SQVTM and CDR2 as ANQGSEA. There are 15 residues in the CDR3. The V end was cut by 1 base, the J end by 0 bases, with 12 bases between. Written as DNA, the CDR3 is TGCAGCGTTGAAGCTGTCCCCAGAACTAACTATGGCTACACCTTC. This translates into CSVEAVPRTNYGYTF.

This sequence joins TRBV7-3 and TRBJ2-2; 7 bases match TRBD2. Trimming cost V 4 bases and J 3 bases; bases outside gene matches: 8. The germline V gene encodes CDR1 SGHTA and CDR2 FQGTGA. The CDR3 extends over 16 amino acids. The CDR3 is CASSSPSGTDTGELFF. The DNA for the CDR3 is TGTGCCAGCAGCTCACCGAGCGGGACGGACACCGGGGAGCTGTTTTTT.

The chain has TRBV7-2 and TRBJ2-2; TRBD2 matches at 9 bases. CDR3 length equals 13 residues. V was clipped by 10 bases and J by 7 bases; unmatched bases: 7. Per the germline V gene, CDR1 is SGHTA and CDR2 is FQGNSA. The CDR3 loop reads CAIAGLAGGELFF. CDR3 nucleotide sequence: TGTGCCATCGCGGGACTAGCAGGCGGGGAGCTGTTTTTT.

J is TRBJ2-5 and V is TRBV6-5; D unclear. CDR1 is MNHEY, CDR2 SVGAGI, per germline. The CDR3 totals 11 residues. Trimming took 1 base from V and 5 from J, leaving 2 bases between them. CDR3 sequence (DNA): TGTGCCAGCAGTTACTTGGAGACCCAGTACTTC. It translates to CASSYLETQYF.

The chain uses TRBV27 and TRBJ1-2; D remains unclear. Between the trimmed V and J ends, which lost 6 bases and 4 bases, there was a span of 12 bases. CDR3 length: 13 amino acids. Germline lookup yields CDR1 MNHEY and CDR2 SMNVEV (reference sequence). The CDR3 region is CASSRQGIYGYTF. The CDR3 nucleotides are TGTGCCAGCAGCCGGCAAGGGATCTATGGCTACACCTTC.

This clone was recorded many times. The chain links TRBV7-9 to TRBJ1-4; TRBD1 might be the D (6 bases). The CDR3 is made up of 17 amino acids. Deletions cut 0 bases from V and 0 bases from J, with 11 bases between. Germline assignment: CDR1 SEHNR and CDR2 FQNEAQ (reference sequence). CDR3 DNA: TGTGCCAGCAGCTTAGCGCTGGGGGGCGCAACTAATGAAAAACTGTTTTTT. Protein: CASSLALGGATNEKLFF. Complete variable domain (other parts from reference TRBV7-9 and TRBJ1-4): DTGVSQNPRHKITKRGQNVTFRCDPISEHNRLYWYRQTLGQGPEFLTYFQNEAQLEKSRLLSDRFSAERPKGSFSTLEIQRTEQGDSAMYLCASSLALGGATNEKLFFGSGTQLSVL.

This chain links TRBV19 with TRBJ2-1, with 7 positions matching TRBD1. Germline CDR1 reads LNHDA; CDR2 reads SQIVND (reference sequence). This CDR3 spans 13 amino acids. Trimming took 4 bases from V and 7 from J; bases not matched to a gene: 4. CDR3 amino acids: CASSTLTGNEQFF. CDR3 nucleotides: TGTGCCAGTAGTACCCTGACAGGGAATGAGCAGTTCTTC.

This clone was seen a handful of times. The V gene is TRBV19, the J gene TRBJ1-2; 9 bases match TRBD1. Germline V gene sequence: CDR1 LNHDA, CDR2 SQIVND (reference sequence). The V gene end was trimmed by 2 bases and the J gene end by 4 bases; junction bases not matched to a gene: 8. The CDR3 covers 16 residues. This CDR3 reads CASSIMGDRASYGYTF. CDR3 nucleotide sequence: TGTGCCAGTAGTATAATGGGGGACAGGGCGTCCTATGGCTACACCTTC.

Concerning this clone: Other nucleotide sequences in the sample specify the same CDR3. The rearrangement joins TRBV27 to TRBJ2-3; D remains ambiguous. Germline lookup yields CDR1 MNHEY and CDR2 SMNVEV (reference sequence). Trimming shortened V by 5 bases and J by 6 bases, and 9 bases separated the two germline ends. The CDR3 loop spans 12 amino acids. The CDR3 DNA is TGTGCCAGCAGTCTCCTAGGGGATACGCAGTATTTT. Translation: CASSLLGDTQYF.

The genes are TRBV11-2 and TRBJ2-2, with 8 nucleotides matching TRBD1. Trimming cost V 2 bases and J 6 bases; bases outside gene matches: 8. Germline CDR1 reads SGHAT; CDR2 reads FQNNGV. The CDR3 runs 16 residues. The CDR3 nucleotides read TGTGCCAGCAGCTTATTAGGACAGGGAAGGTCCGGGGAGCTGTTTTTT. It codes for CASSLLGQGRSGELFF.

The genes are TRBV2 and TRBJ1-4; D gene ambiguous. The ends were cut back, 7 bases at V and 0 bases at J, with 12 bases in the middle. The germline V gene has CDR1 SNHLY and CDR2 FYNNEI. The CDR3 has 15 residues. The DNA for the CDR3 is TGTGCCAGCAATCGACAAGGCACAACTAATGAAAAACTGTTTTTT. Translating it yields CASNRQGTTNEKLFF.

V and J are TRBV9 and TRBJ2-7; 8 bases line up with TRBD1. The CDR3 runs 13 residues. The V and J ends lost 3 bases and 4 bases, in that order; junction bases with no gene match: 3. Germline V gene data show CDR1 as SGDLS and CDR2 as YYNGEE. CDR3 bases: TGTGCCAGCAGCGCAGGGGGCTTGTACGAGCAGTACTTC. Translation gives CASSAGGLYEQYF.

The chain employs TRBV19 and TRBJ2-5; possibly TRBD1 for D (6 bases). The CDR3 has 14 amino acids. CDR1 is LNHDA, CDR2 SQIVND, per germline (reference sequence). Trimming stripped 4 bases from V and 4 bases from J, with 13 bases between. The CDR3 region is CASSTVQGRETQYF. CDR3 bases: TGTGCCAGTAGTACCGTACAGGGAAGAGAGACCCAGTACTTC.

The chain employs TRBV27 and TRBJ1-2, with D possibly matching TRBD1 (6 bases). This CDR3 is built from 15 residues. V shed 2 bases and J shed 4 bases, with 14 bases lying between them. CDR1 and CDR2 from the germline V gene are MNHEY and SMNVEV (reference sequence). In nucleotides, the CDR3 is TGTGCCAGCAGTTTAACAGGGAGTCTCGGCTATGGCTACACCTTC. As protein: CASSLTGSLGYGYTF.

The chain has TRBV6-6 and TRBJ1-5, with D uncertain. CDR1 MNHNY and CDR2 SVGAGI come from the germline V gene (reference sequence). V was trimmed by 1 base and J by 3 bases, leaving 13 bases between them. The CDR3 consists of 16 residues. The CDR3 protein is CASSYWSRGLNQPQHF. The CDR3 nucleotides are TGTGCCAGCAGTTACTGGTCCAGAGGGCTCAATCAGCCCCAGCATTTT.

This clone was detected once. The J gene is TRBJ2-1, the V gene TRBV14; D is unclear. The CDR3 runs to 14 residues. Germline assignment: CDR1 SGHDN and CDR2 FVKESK. Trimming pared 6 bases from V and 4 bases from J, leaving 13 bases between. In DNA form, the CDR3 reads TGTGCCAGCAGTATGGGCGACCTATACAATGAGCAGTTCTTC. Translation: CASSMGDLYNEQFF.

The chain employs TRBV5-8 and TRBJ1-2; D possibly corresponds to TRBD1 (5 bases). Trimming left V 2 bases short and J 8 bases short, with 13 bases between. CDR3 length: 13 amino acids. Germline lookup yields CDR1 SGHTS and CDR2 YDEGEE. The CDR3: CASSFRDSWGYTF. The DNA for the CDR3 is TGTGCCAGCAGCTTCAGGGACTCCTGGGGCTACACCTTC.

This chain joins TRBV6-1 and TRBJ1-5; possibly TRBD1 for D (5 bases). V lost 0 bases and J 3 bases, leaving 12 bases between the germline ends. Germline CDR1 and CDR2: MNHNS and SASEGT. This CDR3 is built from 16 residues. In DNA, the CDR3 is TGTGCCAGCAGTGAAGCGCGGGGGGGTCCCAATCAGCCCCAGCATTTT. The encoded protein is CASSEARGGPNQPQHF.